What follows is one T cell receptor beta chain and its context. Its antigen is undetermined. This specimen belongs to a study of vaccination and CD4 T cells after COVID-19. Study-wide background: Each participant was administered two doses of a vaccine, which was either BNT162b2 or mRNA-1273.

Indicated treatment: approximately nine-day PBMC culture with coronavirus spike peptide pools or control peptides (ViraFEST assay). Cultured CD4+ T-cell DNA underwent Oncomine TCR Beta short-read sequencing. TCRdb fed the PCR reads into MiXCR, producing one record per CDR3 protein. Altogether 15,000 or so distinct CDR3 sequences are present, 40% to 55% being singletons, with the ten largest covering about a fifth. The sample in question was CD4+ T cells from blood, cultured in vitro, obtained before SARS-CoV-2 vaccination. This sequence was found in a human donor who received a COVID-19 vaccine.

CDR3 in DNA: TGCAGTGCTAGAGAAATCGGGACAGAAAACAATGAGCAGTTCTTC. Its protein product is CSAREIGTENNEQFF. The rearrangement links TRBV20-1 to TRBJ2-1; 7 bases match TRBD1. The V gene's germline CDR1 is DFQATT and CDR2 SNEGSKA (reference sequence). Trimming cost V 0 bases and J 5 bases; bases outside gene matches: 7. The CDR3 has 15 amino acids.